The 26 T cell receptor beta chains in this list originate from one sample, sequenced in a study of T cell repertoires in cytomegalovirus infection. From the reads, TCRdb called clonotypes with MiXCR, one entry per CDR3 protein. In the table there are over 150,000 distinct CDR3 sequences, about 15% of which are singletons. The specimen was PBMCs. Source of these receptors: a human donor in good health (CMV status not recorded). Some clones in this sample may be carry-over from other donors' samples.

In nucleotides, the CDR3 is TGCGCCAGCAGCTTGGGACTGGCGGGAACTGAAGCTTTCTTT. As protein: CASSLGLAGTEAFF. The chain joins TRBV5-1 to TRBJ1-1; D is ambiguous. Per the germline V gene, CDR1 is SGHRS and CDR2 is YFSETQ. The V end lost 0 bases, the J end lost 5 bases, and 11 bases lay between the germline ends. The CDR3 is made up of 14 amino acids.

This clonotype was counted a few times. This rearrangement joins TRBV27 to TRBJ1-5; D might be TRBD1 (5 bases). V was pared by 3 bases and J by 4 bases, with 13 bases between. The CDR3 extends over 15 amino acids. Per germline, CDR1 MNHEY and CDR2 SMNVEV (reference sequence). This CDR3 reads CASSFAGVGNQPQHF. The CDR3 coding sequence is TGTGCCAGCAGTTTTGCGGGGGTGGGAAATCAGCCCCAGCATTTT.

The CDR3 loop reads CASSQVELEETQYF. Here the CDR3 DNA reads TGCGCCAGCAGCCAAGTGGAACTTGAAGAGACCCAGTACTTC. The chain links TRBV4-1 to TRBJ2-5; the D is unclear. The V gene lost 1 base and the J gene lost 3 bases, with 9 bases spanning the gap. The CDR3 totals 14 residues. Looked up from germline, CDR1 is MGHRA and CDR2 is YSYEKL.

This chain connects TRBV20-1 to TRBJ2-1; D gene uncertain. Germline V gene lookup returns CDR1 DFQATT and CDR2 SNEGSKA (reference sequence). This CDR3 has 13 amino acids. V was shortened by 5 bases and J by 4 bases, with 12 bases between the two germline ends. The CDR3 nucleotides are TGCAGTGCTGCCTCCGTGGTATACAATGAGCAGTTCTTC. This encodes CSAASVVYNEQFF.

In this sample, this clonotype turned up a few times. The CDR3 DNA is TGCAGTGCTAGAGTTAATGTAGCGGGAGGCTACAATGAGCAGTTCTTC. Translating it yields CSARVNVAGGYNEQFF. The rearrangement joins TRBV20-1 to TRBJ2-1; 10 bases agree with TRBD2. This CDR3 is 16 amino acids long. CDR1 is DFQATT, CDR2 SNEGSKA, per germline (reference sequence). The V segment lost 1 base and the J segment 3 bases; nucleotides outside the gene matches: 6.

This clonotype was counted at least ten times. The J gene is TRBJ2-2, the V gene TRBV7-2; D not resolved. The germline CDR1 and CDR2 sequences are SGHTA and FQGNSA. The CDR3 is 14 residues long. V was clipped by 1 base and J by 2 bases, with 5 bases between them. CDR3 sequence reads: CASSLGRNTGELFF. CDR3 DNA: TGTGCCAGCAGCTTAGGGAGAAACACCGGGGAGCTGTTTTTT.

This chain connects TRBV28 to TRBJ2-1; the match to TRBD2 covers 14 bases. Germline V gene sequence: CDR1 MDHEN, CDR2 SYDVKM. CDR3 length equals 17 residues. V gave up 2 bases and J gave up 8 bases; unmatched junction bases: 8. This chain's CDR3 is CASSLPPGLAGVYEQFF. The CDR3 DNA reads as TGTGCCAGCAGTTTACCCCCGGGACTAGCGGGAGTATATGAGCAGTTCTTC.

At least ten counts were recorded for this clonotype. The rearrangement uses TRBV7-2 and TRBJ1-5, with D possibly being TRBD1 (5 bases). The CDR3 is 15 amino acids. Per germline, CDR1 SGHTA and CDR2 FQGNSA. Trimming stripped 5 bases from V and 1 base from J, with 12 bases between. Written as DNA, the CDR3 is TGTGCCAGCAGCAAGGACATCTGGAGCAATCAGCCCCAGCATTTT. This encodes CASSKDIWSNQPQHF.

The sample holds many counts of this clonotype. The CDR3 is CASTSGGSGNIQYF. CDR3 nucleotide sequence: TGTGCCAGCACTAGCGGGGGGTCTGGAAACATTCAGTACTTC. The rearrangement links TRBV28 to TRBJ2-4; 11 positions agree with TRBD2. The CDR3 runs to 14 residues. Germline-derived CDR1 and CDR2 are MDHEN and SYDVKM. J was trimmed by 6 bases and V by 7 bases; bases with no gene match: 5. Complete variable domain (other parts from reference TRBV28 and TRBJ2-4): DVKVTQSSRYLVKRTGEKVFLECVQDMDHENMFWYRQDPGLGLRLIYFSYDVKMKEKGDIPEGYSVSREKKERFSLILESASTNQTSMYLCASTSGGSGNIQYFGAGTRLSVL.

The chain has TRBV11-2 and TRBJ2-1; D is undetermined. From germline, CDR1 is SGHAT and CDR2 FQNNGV. The CDR3 spans 16 residues. Deletions cut 1 base from V and 7 bases from J, with 17 bases between. The CDR3 sequence is CASSLVGFPPQNEQFF. The CDR3 nucleotides are TGTGCCAGCAGCTTAGTTGGGTTCCCTCCCCAAAATGAGCAGTTCTTC.

This clonotype was found many times. The chain combines TRBV6-5 with TRBJ2-7, with 8 bases that match TRBD2. This CDR3 spans 14 amino acids. Germline lookup yields CDR1 MNHEY and CDR2 SVGAGI. The V gene end was trimmed by 2 bases and the J gene end by 7 bases; junction bases not matched to a gene: 7. The CDR3 DNA follows: TGTGCCAGCAGTTACGGGCGGGAGGTGGGTGAGCAGTACTTC. It yields the protein CASSYGREVGEQYF.

This clonotype appeared many times. The rearrangement joins TRBV7-3 to TRBJ2-1; D is perhaps TRBD1 (7 bases). CDR1 SGHTA and CDR2 FQGTGA come from the germline V gene. With 5 bases removed from V and 6 bases from J, the gap between germline ends came to 20 bases. The CDR3 covers 16 residues. CDR3 coding DNA: TGTGCCAGCAGCCTGACAGGGACTTCCTTTGGCAATGAGCAGTTCTTC. As protein: CASSLTGTSFGNEQFF.

This clonotype has a count of ten or more. The gene calls are TRBV7-3 and TRBJ2-1; no definite D call. From germline, CDR1 is SGHTA and CDR2 FQGTGA. There are 13 residues in the CDR3. V was clipped by 0 bases and J by 3 bases, with 3 bases between them. The CDR3 spells CASSLTGYNEQFF. The CDR3 bases are TGTGCCAGCAGCTTAACGGGCTACAATGAGCAGTTCTTC. The full variable domain, with the rest looked up from reference TRBV7-3 and TRBJ2-1, is GAGVSQTPSNKVTEKGKYVELRCDPISGHTALYWYRQSLGQGPEFLIYFQGTGAADDSGLPNDRFFAVRPEGSVSTLKIQRTERGDSAVYLCASSLTGYNEQFFGPGTRLTVL.

This clonotype was found many times. The CDR3 nucleotides are TGTGCCAGCAGCTTACAGGGGGGATCATGGGAGCAGTACTTC. Protein sequence: CASSLQGGSWEQYF. The chain links TRBV7-2 to TRBJ2-7; TRBD1 might be the D (7 bases). Germline V gene data show CDR1 as SGHTA and CDR2 as FQGNSA. CDR3 length equals 14 residues. The V gene lost 2 bases and the J gene lost 7 bases, with 15 bases spanning the gap.

The J gene is TRBJ2-1, the V gene TRBV5-6; TRBD1 might be the D (6 bases). Trimming stripped 3 bases from V and 5 bases from J, with 15 bases between. This CDR3 has 15 amino acids. In germline, CDR1 is SGHDT, CDR2 YYEEEE. CDR3 coding DNA: TGTGCCAGCAGCTCGTTAGGACAGTTAGACAATGAGCAGTTCTTC. Protein sequence: CASSSLGQLDNEQFF.

This clonotype was counted at least ten times. The rearrangement links TRBV7-8 to TRBJ2-5; D may be TRBD2 (5 bases). Germline loops: CDR1 SGHVS, CDR2 FQNEAQ. The CDR3 has 15 amino acids. The ends were cut back, 2 bases at V and 4 bases at J, with 14 bases in the middle. This CDR3 reads CASSLTAGWLETQYF. CDR3 nucleotide sequence: TGTGCCAGCAGCTTAACGGCGGGTTGGCTAGAGACCCAGTACTTC.

This clonotype was detected many times. This chain links TRBV29-1 with TRBJ2-7; D may be TRBD1 (6 bases). The germline V gene has CDR1 SQVTM and CDR2 ANQGSEA. The V and J ends lost 6 bases and 1 base respectively, with 10 bases between them. This CDR3 spans 12 amino acids. CDR3 in DNA: TGCAGCGTACAGGGTCCTTCCTACGAGCAGTACTTC. This codes for CSVQGPSYEQYF.

This clonotype was counted at least ten times. The chain recombines TRBV6-1 with TRBJ1-2; D possibly corresponds to TRBD1 (6 bases). Per the germline V gene, CDR1 is MNHNS and CDR2 is SASEGT. V was cut by 5 bases and J by 6 bases, with 10 bases left in between. This CDR3 is 12 amino acids long. The CDR3 coding sequence is TGTGCCAGCAGTCTGACAGGACATGGCTACACCTTC. Protein sequence: CASSLTGHGYTF.

This clonotype has a count of ten or more. This rearrangement joins TRBV7-4 to TRBJ2-1; D gene unclear. This CDR3 comprises 15 residues. With 4 bases removed from V and 0 bases from J, the gap between germline ends came to 10 bases. Germline CDR1 and CDR2: SGHVT and SQSDAQ. CDR3 loop: CASSSDLSSYNEQFF. The CDR3 DNA reads TGTGCCAGCAGCTCGGACCTCAGCTCCTACAATGAGCAGTTCTTC. The entire variable domain, with the rest obtained from reference TRBV7-4 and TRBJ2-1, is as follows: GAGVSQSPRYKVAKRGRDVALRCDSISGHVTLYWYRQTLGQGSEVLTYSQSDAQRDKSGRPSGRFSAERPERSVSTLKIQRTEQGDSAVYLCASSSDLSSYNEQFFGPGTRLTVL.

This clonotype was seen ten or more times. The chain carries TRBV6-1 and TRBJ2-7, with 9 nucleotides matching TRBD1. Germline values: CDR1 MNHNS, CDR2 SASEGT. CDR3 length equals 14 residues. V lost 4 bases, J lost 3 bases, and 4 bases stayed unmatched. The CDR3 sequence is CASSGPGQGYEQYV. CDR3 nucleotide sequence: TGTGCCAGCAGTGGGCCGGGACAGGGCTACGAGCAGTACGTC.

V gene TRBV3-1 combines with J gene TRBJ2-2, with D unresolved. V was pared by 2 bases and J by 0 bases, with 19 bases between. The V gene's germline CDR1 is LGHDT and CDR2 YNNKEL (reference sequence). The CDR3 has 19 amino acids. CDR3 nucleotide sequence: TGTGCCAGCAGCCAAAAAATCCTCTTGACCGGGTCGAACACCGGGGAGCTGTTTTTT. Protein sequence: CASSQKILLTGSNTGELFF. Complete variable domain (other parts from reference TRBV3-1 and TRBJ2-2): DTAVSQTPKYLVTQMGNDKSIKCEQNLGHDTMYWYKQDSKKFLKIMFSYNNKELIINETVPNRFSPKSPDKAHLNLHINSLELGDSAVYFCASSQKILLTGSNTGELFFGEGSRLTVL.

This clonotype was seen repeatedly, ten times or more. The rearrangement joins TRBV6-1 to TRBJ1-1, with 9 bases lining up with TRBD1. The V gene end was trimmed by 3 bases and the J gene end by 4 bases; junction bases not matched to a gene: 6. CDR1 MNHNS and CDR2 SASEGT come from the germline V gene. The length of the CDR3 is 15 residues. The CDR3 region is CASSDYRGPGTEAFF. DNA of the CDR3: TGTGCCAGCAGTGATTACAGGGGGCCGGGCACTGAAGCTTTCTTT.

Ten or more counts support this clonotype. This chain uses TRBV28 with TRBJ1-2, with no clear D. V was clipped by 4 bases and J by 8 bases, with 14 bases between them. Germline V gene lookup returns CDR1 MDHEN and CDR2 SYDVKM. The CDR3 is made up of 13 amino acids. The CDR3 DNA sequence: TGTGCCAGCAGTTGGGCAGGCTCCCCCGGCTACACCTTC. Protein: CASSWAGSPGYTF.

Many counts were recorded for this clonotype. This chain uses TRBV18 with TRBJ2-7, with D perhaps TRBD1 (5 bases). From germline, CDR1 is KGHSH and CDR2 LQKENI. CDR3 length equals 13 residues. Trimming took 5 bases from V and 1 from J, leaving 9 bases between them. CDR3 DNA: TGTGCCAGCTCAGGGCAGGGTTCCTACGAGCAGTACTTC. Its protein product is CASSGQGSYEQYF.

J is TRBJ1-1 and V is TRBV7-8; D gene unclear. The CDR3 extends over 11 amino acids. Trimming cost V 4 bases and J 8 bases, with 8 bases left between them. Germline V lookup: CDR1 SGHVS, CDR2 FQNEAQ. CDR3 sequence: CASSSTYEAFF. DNA for the CDR3: TGTGCCAGCAGCTCCACCTACGAAGCTTTCTTT.

This clonotype has a count of ten or more. This chain links TRBV7-8 with TRBJ2-5; no firm D call. Trimming took off 2 bases at V and 4 bases at J, with 8 bases between the two ends. From germline, CDR1 is SGHVS and CDR2 FQNEAQ. The CDR3 is 13 residues long. This CDR3 reads CASSLFDGETQYF. The DNA of the CDR3 is TGTGCCAGCAGCTTATTTGACGGAGAGACCCAGTACTTC.